The 10 T cell receptor beta chains reported below all come from one sample, sequenced in a study of T-cell reconstitution after alpha-beta-depleted transplantation in children. A library of TCRbeta sequences, prepared with unique molecular identifiers, was generated. MiXCR, run by TCRdb on the PCR reads, gives a single entry per CDR3 protein. The table includes hundreds of thousands of distinct CDR3 sequences, 16% detected once. This sample comprised PBMCs from the stem cell graft donor, obtained from the stem cell graft. Receptor source: a human donor who donated a stem cell graft to a child with acute myeloid leukemia.

The gene calls are TRBV12-3 or TRBV12-4 and TRBJ2-6, with TRBD1 identical over 8 bases. This CDR3 has 15 amino acids. V dropped 6 bases and J dropped 3; count of bases not matched to a gene: 4. The CDR3 sequence is CASSSDRDGANVLTF. CDR3 nucleotide sequence: TGTGCCAGCAGCTCGGACAGGGATGGGGCCAACGTCCTGACTTTC.

The chain is built from TRBV7-3 and TRBJ1-1, with TRBD1 matching over 9 bases. V trimming: 4 bases; J trimming: 8 bases; junction bases outside the gene matches: 11. The V gene's germline CDR1 is SGHTA and CDR2 FQGTGA. The CDR3 covers 15 residues. The DNA for the CDR3 is TGTGCCAGCAGCTCCGGGACAGGGTGCGAGGCGGAAGCTTTCTTT. It translates to CASSSGTGCEAEAFF.

The chain links TRBV6-1 to TRBJ2-5, with 9 bases identical to TRBD1. This CDR3 region has 15 residues. V was clipped by 6 bases and J by 5 bases; unmatched bases: 10. Germline CDR1 is MNHNS and CDR2 is SASEGT. The CDR3 sequence is CASSPGQGSWETQYF. Written as DNA, the CDR3 is TGTGCCAGCAGCCCGGGACAGGGAAGTTGGGAGACCCAGTACTTC.

Here the CDR3 reads CASRLTGSSYNEQFF. The CDR3 coding sequence is TGTGCCAGCAGGTTAACAGGGAGCTCCTACAATGAGCAGTTCTTC. The chain employs TRBV12-3 or TRBV12-4 and TRBJ2-1; D possibly corresponds to TRBD1 (6 bases). The CDR3 sequence is 15 residues long. Between the trimmed V and J ends, which lost 6 bases and 0 bases, there was a span of 12 bases.

This clonotype has a count of ten or more. This chain joins TRBV20-1 and TRBJ2-1; the D gene is possibly TRBD2 (6 bases). The CDR3 covers 11 residues. V was trimmed by 5 bases and J by 7 bases, leaving 9 bases between them. CDR1 and CDR2 from the germline V gene are DFQATT and SNEGSKA (reference sequence). The CDR3 region has the DNA TGCAGTGCTCGACTAGGAAATGAGCAGTTCTTC. It codes for CSARLGNEQFF.

This clonotype has ten or more counts. This rearrangement joins TRBV6-5 to TRBJ1-1; D uncertain. Trimming removed 4 bases from V and 1 base from J, with 13 bases in between. There are 15 residues in the CDR3. Germline CDR1 is MNHEY and CDR2 is SVGAGI. CDR3 sequence reads: CASSSLGPGNTEAFF. CDR3 DNA: TGTGCCAGCAGTTCCCTTGGCCCCGGGAACACTGAAGCTTTCTTT.

With respect to this clonotype: A much bigger clone sits one base away, suggesting this may be a read error. The V and J genes are TRBV15 and TRBJ2-3, with D maybe TRBD1 (6 bases). The length of the CDR3 is 13 residues. V lost 6 bases, J lost 5 bases, and 12 bases lay in between. The germline CDR1 and CDR2 sequences are LNHNV and YYDKDF (reference sequence). The CDR3 sequence is CATRNRVRDTQYF. The CDR3 DNA reads as TGTGCCACCAGGAACAGGGTTCGAGATACGCAGTATTTT.

This chain links TRBV9 with TRBJ2-1; TRBD2 is a possible D gene (6 bases). Germline CDR1 reads SGDLS; CDR2 reads YYNGEE. This CDR3 spans 14 amino acids. V was cut by 0 bases and J by 9 bases, with 13 bases left in between. The CDR3 DNA is TGTGCCAGCAGCGTAGCTGGGCCCGGGAGTGAGCAGTTCTTC. It specifies CASSVAGPGSEQFF.

This clonotype was picked up a small number of times. This chain uses TRBV5-6 with TRBJ2-7; D remains ambiguous. Deletions cut 4 bases from V and 4 bases from J, with 15 bases between. The germline V gene encodes CDR1 SGHDT and CDR2 YYEEEE. This CDR3 region has 14 residues. The CDR3 coding sequence is TGTGCCAGCAGCCCAACCCCTGGGAAATACGAGCAGTACTTC. Its translation: CASSPTPGKYEQYF.

This clonotype has at least ten counts. The V call is TRBV29-1, the J call TRBJ1-1, with 7 nucleotides matching TRBD1. Germline V gene data show CDR1 as SQVTM and CDR2 as ANQGSEA. CDR3 length: 13 residues. Unmatched junction bases numbered 7, after V lost 6 bases and J lost 3 bases. CDR3 sequence: CSVMTGSYTEAFF. The DNA for the CDR3 is TGCAGCGTCATGACAGGGTCGTACACTGAAGCTTTCTTT.